This section outlines one T cell receptor (beta chain) sequence together with its context. What it binds is unknown. Isolated per sample were at least 6 million PBMCs. Extractions gave at least 5.5 micrograms of total RNA per sample. This record comes from a study of blood T cells in healthy people across ages. Study conclusions and caveats: PBMCs left unsorted prevented a conclusive naive versus antigen-experienced comparison.

Germline assignment: CDR1 KGHDR and CDR2 SFDVKD. V was pared by 4 bases and J by 3 bases, with 4 bases of the junction left unmatched. The CDR3 has 14 residues. Then a second PCR, running roughly 6 to 12 cycles, was carried out with a sample-barcoded 5' primer and a J-beta primer mix. Carrying 12 random nucleotides, a template-switch adaptor labeled each individual cDNA molecule. TCRdb fed the 5' RACE reads into MiXCR, producing one record per CDR3 protein. The data show about 1.8 million distinct CDR3 sequences, with roughly 50% seen just once and less than 2.5% held by the top ten. The chain couples TRBV24-1 to TRBJ2-7, with TRBD1 identical over 8 bases. This clonotype was obtained from a woman aged 35 to 49 in good health. Sample: blood. CDR3 sequence: CATSEAGQGYEQYF. The CDR3 bases are TGTGCCACCAGTGAGGCCGGACAGGGCTACGAGCAGTACTTC.